This T cell receptor beta chain was captured by sequencing in a study of T cell repertoires in cytomegalovirus infection. The V and J ends lost 3 bases and 0 bases, in that order; junction bases with no gene match: 1. The CDR3 runs to 16 residues. Germline V gives CDR1 LNHDA, CDR2 SQIVND (reference sequence). This clonotype was counted only a few times. Its antigen is not identified. A single record per CDR3 protein comes from TCRdb applying MiXCR to the reads. The table shows about 160,000 distinct CDR3 sequences, with about 22% occurring only once. V and J are TRBV19 and TRBJ2-6, with TRBD1 matching over 8 bases. The source is a human donor in good health (CMV status not recorded). Some clones in this sample may be carry-over from other donors' samples. Specimen: CD8+ T cells from cultured PBMCs, collected from culture after CMV antigen stimulation. CDR3 nucleotide sequence: TGTGCCAGTAGTATCGACAGGGGCTCTGGGGCCAACGTCCTGACTTTC. This sequence encodes CASSIDRGSGANVLTF.